The 20 T cell receptor beta chains in this list originate from one sample, sequenced in a study of radiotherapy plus CTLA-4 blockade in lung cancer (dated by TCRdb to the late 2010s). Library preparation used the immunoSEQ multiplex PCR assay. In its TCRdb copy, this immuneACCESS table keeps in-frame sequences only and misses some clones. Where compared with another copy, unresolved V genes explain less than half of these, and the others have no known cause. In this sample the table shows approximately 73,000 clones, roughly 91% of which occur a single time. The ten largest clones add up to over 35% of the sample. The sample here was peripheral blood, taken from a patient treated with radiotherapy plus ipilimumab. These receptors originate from a human donor with non-small cell lung cancer that progressed on radiotherapy plus ipilimumab.

The chain recombines TRBV7-3 with TRBJ2-2; 8 nucleotides agree with TRBD1. The germline gives CDR1 SGHTA, CDR2 FQGTGA. The J segment lost 3 bases and the V segment lost 5 bases, leaving 5 bases of the junction unmatched. The CDR3 contains 15 residues. CDR3 sequence reads: CASSPGQGDTGELFF. CDR3 DNA sequence: TGTGCCAGCAGCCCCGGACAGGGTGACACCGGGGAGCTGTTTTTT. The full variable domain, completed using reference TRBV7-3 and TRBJ2-2, is GAGVSQTPSNKVTEKGKYVELRCDPISGHTALYWYRQSLGQGPEFLIYFQGTGAADDSGLPNDRFFAVRPEGSVSTLKIQRTERGDSAVYLCASSPGQGDTGELFFGEGSRLTVL.

The J gene is TRBJ1-3, the V gene TRBV4-1; no clear D gene. The germline V gene has CDR1 MGHRA and CDR2 YSYEKL. The CDR3 totals 15 residues. V gave up 1 base and J gave up 2 bases, with 9 bases separating them. CDR3 region: CASSQASTAGNTIYF. In DNA form, the CDR3 reads TGCGCCAGCAGCCAAGCTTCGACGGCTGGAAACACCATATATTTT.

The chain couples TRBV2 to TRBJ2-1; D is undetermined. The CDR3 is made up of 14 amino acids. V was clipped by 1 base and J by 4 bases, with 8 bases between them. Germline CDR1 SNHLY, CDR2 FYNNEI. In DNA form, the CDR3 reads TGTGCCAGCAGTGAAGTGCAGGCTTACAATGAGCAGTTCTTC. Translated: CASSEVQAYNEQFF.

V is TRBV6-1 and J is TRBJ2-5; D gene uncertain. Germline V gives CDR1 MNHNS, CDR2 SASEGT. This CDR3 region has 13 residues. Trimming stripped 2 bases from V and 3 bases from J, with 7 bases between. The CDR3 DNA is TGTGCCAGCAGTGAATACCGGGAAGAGACCCAGTACTTC. Its protein is CASSEYREETQYF.

This clone occurred a few times. The rearrangement uses TRBV4-2 and TRBJ2-1, with 7 bases fitting TRBD2. V lost 4 bases, J lost 5 bases, and 5 bases stayed unmatched. The CDR3 length is 14 residues. Germline values: CDR1 LGHNA, CDR2 YNFKEQ. CDR3 region: CASSPDGTNNEQFF. CDR3 coding DNA: TGTGCCAGCAGCCCCGACGGGACTAACAATGAGCAGTTCTTC.

The rearrangement uses TRBV27 and TRBJ2-7, with a possible D match to TRBD2 (5 bases). CDR3 length equals 16 residues. The germline V and J ends were trimmed by 0 bases and 2 bases, with 14 bases remaining between them. Germline V gene lookup returns CDR1 MNHEY and CDR2 SMNVEV (reference sequence). DNA for the CDR3: TGTGCCAGCAGTTTATCTATCCTAGCCGCAGCCTACGAGCAGTACTTC. It translates to CASSLSILAAAYEQYF.

Only one count was recorded for this clone. Additional DNA sequences in this sample encode the identical CDR3. V and J are TRBV9 and TRBJ2-5; D remains unclear. The CDR3 has 12 residues. CDR1 and CDR2 (germline): SGDLS, YYNGEE. Deletions cut 0 bases from V and 5 bases from J, with 5 bases between. This CDR3 reads CASSVVGETQYF. Written as DNA, the CDR3 is TGTGCCAGCAGCGTAGTAGGGGAGACCCAGTACTTC.

The chain has TRBV29-1 and TRBJ1-1, with D possibly matching TRBD1 (6 bases). CDR3 length: 12 residues. V was pared by 4 bases and J by 4 bases, with 10 bases between. CDR1 and CDR2 (germline): SQVTM, ANQGSEA. The CDR3 DNA reads TGCAGCGTTGTGAGGGGGGGCACTGAAGCTTTCTTT. This codes for CSVVRGGTEAFF.

V usage is TRBV6-5 and J usage is TRBJ2-3; 7 nucleotides align to TRBD2. The CDR3 has 14 residues. With V trimmed by 5 bases and J by 5 bases, 7 bases remained unmatched. Germline V gives CDR1 MNHEY, CDR2 SVGAGI. The CDR3 sequence: CASSEGRGGDTQYF. CDR3 in DNA: TGTGCCAGCAGTGAAGGGAGGGGTGGAGATACGCAGTATTTT.

This clone has just a few counts. Mismatch with germline at one junction end may stem from a read error. The J gene is TRBJ2-1, the V gene TRBV7-7; the match to TRBD2 covers 10 bases. The germline gives CDR1 SSHAT, CDR2 FNYEAQ (reference sequence). The CDR3 length is 14 residues. The CDR3 spells CASSPGTSVYEQFF. The DNA of the CDR3 is TGTGCTAGCAGCCCCGGGACTAGCGTCTATGAGCAGTTCTTC.

The CDR3 protein is CSVEDSGTSLADTQYF. The CDR3 DNA reads TGCAGCGTTGAAGATTCCGGGACTAGTTTAGCGGATACGCAGTATTTT. This chain connects TRBV29-1 to TRBJ2-3; TRBD2 matches at 8 bases. The CDR3 is made up of 16 amino acids. Germline V gene sequence: CDR1 SQVTM, CDR2 ANQGSEA. V trimming: 0 bases; J trimming: 6 bases; junction bases outside the gene matches: 11.

This chain joins TRBV7-6 and TRBJ2-3; the D is unclear. Per germline, CDR1 SGHVS and CDR2 FNYEAQ. Trimming took off 4 bases at V and 3 bases at J, with 5 bases between the two ends. This CDR3 comprises 12 residues. The CDR3 is CASSYSTDTQYF. The CDR3 region has the DNA TGTGCCAGCAGCTACTCTACAGATACGCAGTATTTT.

At least ten counts were recorded for this clone. This sequence joins TRBV6-6 and TRBJ2-4; 8 nucleotides agree with TRBD1. The CDR3 spans 14 residues. Per germline, CDR1 MNHNY and CDR2 SVGAGI (reference sequence). V shed 7 bases and J 4 bases; nucleotides not matched to a gene: 6. The CDR3 here is CASNMGQEKNIQYF. The CDR3 DNA is TGTGCCAGCAATATGGGACAGGAGAAAAACATTCAGTACTTC.

The chain combines TRBV7-3 with TRBJ2-5, with 8 bases identical to TRBD2. The CDR3 totals 16 residues. After removal of 5 bases from V and 5 bases from J, the junction contained 13 bases not matched to a gene. CDR1 is SGHTA and CDR2 is FQGTGA in the germline V gene. CDR3 protein: CASSPGGPAIGETQYF. In nucleotides, the CDR3 is TGTGCCAGCAGCCCGGGAGGGCCTGCCATAGGGGAGACCCAGTACTTC.

V and J are TRBV5-1 and TRBJ2-2; TRBD2 is a possible D gene (5 bases). The germline CDR1 and CDR2 sequences are SGHRS and YFSETQ. CDR3 length equals 16 residues. Trimming removed 1 base from V and 2 bases from J, with 12 bases in between. CDR3 in amino acids: CASSLPTGTNTGELFF. The CDR3 bases are TGCGCCAGCAGCTTGCCGACGGGAACCAACACCGGGGAGCTGTTTTTT. Filled out from reference TRBV5-1 and TRBJ2-2, the complete variable domain reads KAGVTQTPRYLIKTRGQQVTLSCSPISGHRSVSWYQQTPGQGLQFLFEYFSETQRNKGNFPGRFSGRQFSNSRSEMNVSTLELGDSALYLCASSLPTGTNTGELFFGEGSRLTVL.

The CDR3 nucleotides read TGTGCCAGCAGCGCGACGGGACAGCCGAGCACAGATACGCAGTATTTT. It specifies CASSATGQPSTDTQYF. The gene calls are TRBV2 and TRBJ2-3, with 7 bases matching TRBD1. Germline V gene sequence: CDR1 SNHLY, CDR2 FYNNEI. V shed 6 bases and J 0 bases; nucleotides not matched to a gene: 9. The CDR3 has 16 residues.

The chain has TRBV15 and TRBJ2-7, with D perhaps assigned TRBD1 or TRBD2 (5 bases each). This CDR3 spans 12 amino acids. The V gene lost 8 bases and the J gene lost 1 base, with 9 bases spanning the gap. Germline V lookup: CDR1 LNHNV, CDR2 YYDKDF (reference sequence). The CDR3 loop is CATGRQSYEQYF. DNA for the CDR3: TGTGCCACCGGGAGACAGTCCTACGAGCAGTACTTC.

The rearrangement links TRBV27 to TRBJ2-1; 9 bases map to TRBD2. The CDR3 has 16 amino acids. Germline V gene sequence: CDR1 MNHEY, CDR2 SMNVEV (reference sequence). With V trimmed by 6 bases and J by 5 bases, 11 bases remained unmatched. CDR3 DNA: TGTGCCAGCAGCCTCGGACTAGCGTCGTTTCACAATGAGCAGTTCTTC. Its translation: CASSLGLASFHNEQFF.

The V gene is TRBV27, the J gene TRBJ2-1; the match to TRBD2 covers 7 bases. After removal of 6 bases from V and 4 bases from J, the junction contained 21 bases not matched to a gene. The CDR3 has 19 amino acids. CDR1 MNHEY and CDR2 SMNVEV come from the germline V gene (reference sequence). CDR3 nucleotides: TGTGCCAGCAGCCCCGCTATTTATGAGGGCGGGAGAGTATACAATGAGCAGTTCTTC. Protein sequence: CASSPAIYEGGRVYNEQFF.

This clone came up a few times. The chain joins TRBV2 to TRBJ1-1, with unresolved D. CDR3 length equals 14 residues. Per germline, CDR1 SNHLY and CDR2 FYNNEI. V was trimmed by 3 bases and J by 0 bases, leaving 8 bases between them. CDR3 coding DNA: TGTGCCAGCAGTGACGGGAAAATGAACACTGAAGCTTTCTTT. Residues: CASSDGKMNTEAFF.